Listed below are T cell receptor beta chains from one sample, sequenced in a study of follicular helper T cells after annual influenza vaccination. The assay was immunoSEQ multiplex PCR, and TCRdb's table has in-frame clones only and misses some. The sample yields about 15,000 clones, 65% to 85% seen once. The sample was CXCR5+ CD38- circulating T follicular helper cells from blood, taken 7 days after influenza vaccination. Receptors originate from an adult who received the influenza vaccine. CDR3s include the opening cysteine and the closing phenylalanine or tryptophan. Each record gives: clone size, J gene, D gene, V gene, CDR3 protein, CDR3 DNA. The D gene is left open where the match is weak. Size tells how often a clone was seen (once, few, many) or the class of an expanded clone, and some rows leave it out.

>-|TRBJ2-7|-|TRBV19
CASSPLSSRSYEQYF
TGTGCCAGTAGTCCCCTCAGTTCACGCTCCTACGAGCAGTACTTC
>-|TRBJ2-2|-|TRBV23-1
CASSQIADGNTGELFF
TGCGCCAGCAGTCAAATAGCGGACGGGAACACCGGGGAGCTGTTTTTT
>once|TRBJ2-3|-|TRBV10-1
CASSGSTDTQYF
TGCGCCAGCAGCGGTAGCACAGATACGCAGTATTTT
>-|TRBJ2-2|-|TRBV27
CASSLRTRTGELFF
TGTGCCAGCAGTTTAAGGACACGCACCGGGGAGCTGTTTTTT
>-|TRBJ1-6|-|TRBV5-1
CASSQGTRFSPLHF
TGCGCCAGCAGCCAGGGGACCCGTTTTTCACCCCTCCACTTT
>-|TRBJ2-5|-|TRBV19
CATQQGRETQYF
TGTGCCACCCAACAGGGCCGGGAGACCCAGTACTTC
>-|TRBJ2-2|-|TRBV6-5
CASSPRTGELFF
TGTGCCAGCAGCCCTCGCACCGGGGAGCTGTTTTTT
>-|TRBJ1-1|-|TRBV10-3
CAIRENAGTEAFF
TGTGCCATCAGAGAAAACGCCGGCACTGAAGCTTTCTTT
>-|TRBJ2-1|-|TRBV7-9
CASSLRGFKYNEQFF
TGTGCCAGCAGTCTCAGGGGCTTCAAATACAATGAGCAGTTCTTC
>-|TRBJ2-2|TRBD1|TRBV28
CASSFDRGGIGELFF
TGTGCCAGCAGTTTCGACAGGGGAGGTATCGGGGAGCTGTTTTTT
>-|TRBJ1-6|-|TRBV7-2
CASSLGPPPNSPLHF
TGTGCCAGCAGCTTAGGTCCCCCTCCGAATTCACCCCTCCACTTT
>-|TRBJ2-7|TRBD2|TRBV6-1
CATSGGLAGGGEQYF
TGTGCCACGAGCGGGGGACTAGCGGGAGGTGGCGAGCAGTACTTC
>-|TRBJ2-5|-|TRBV5-1
CASMVGGGGQETQYF
TGCGCCAGCATGGTTGGGGGCGGGGGCCAAGAGACCCAGTACTTC
>-|TRBJ2-7|TRBD1|TRBV2
CASSKPGQGYEQYF
TGTGCCAGCAGTAAACCGGGACAGGGCTACGAGCAGTACTTC
>-|TRBJ2-3|TRBD2|TRBV12-5
CASGRGTSGGADTQYF
TGTGCTAGTGGCCGCGGGACTAGCGGGGGAGCAGATACGCAGTATTTT
>-|TRBJ1-2|-|TRBV7-2
CASSLESTALRGYTF
TGTGCCAGCAGCTTAGAGTCGACAGCCTTGAGAGGCTACACCTTC
>-|TRBJ2-2|TRBD2|TRBV7-8
CASSLAASGGAANTGELFF
TGTGCCAGCAGCTTAGCGGCTAGCGGGGGGGCCGCGAACACCGGGGAGCTGTTTTTT
>-|TRBJ1-2|-|TRBV7-2
CASSLETVYGYTF
TGTGCCAGCAGCTTAGAGACAGTCTATGGCTACACCTTC
>few|TRBJ1-1|TRBD1|TRBV19
CASRDRGSTEAFF
TGTGCCAGTAGAGACAGGGGGTCCACTGAAGCTTTCTTT
>once|TRBJ1-4|-|TRBV7-9
CASSLERGIATNEKLFF
TGTGCCAGCAGCTTAGAACGAGGAATTGCAACTAATGAAAAACTGTTTTTT
>-|TRBJ1-5|TRBD1|TRBV29-1
CSVGQGSNQPQHF
TGCAGCGTGGGACAGGGGAGCAATCAGCCCCAGCATTTT
>-|TRBJ2-3|TRBD2|TRBV9
CASSPLAGGQNTQYF
TGTGCCAGCAGCCCACTAGCGGGGGGCCAAAATACGCAGTATTTT
>-|TRBJ2-3|TRBD1|TRBV29-1
CSVIYQGADTQYF
TGCAGCGTTATTTACCAGGGGGCAGATACGCAGTATTTT
>-|TRBJ1-2|TRBD1|TRBV7-9
CASSTGQDERHGYTF
TGTGCCAGCAGCACGGGACAGGATGAGAGGCATGGCTACACCTTC
>-|TRBJ2-3|TRBD1|TRBV30
CAWAGTGVRDTQYF
TGTGCCTGGGCCGGGACAGGGGTTCGAGATACGCAGTATTTT
>-|TRBJ1-6|TRBD1|TRBV5-8
CASSRYRGNSPLHF
TGTGCCAGCAGTCGTTACAGGGGAAATTCACCCCTCCACTTT
>-|TRBJ1-5|-|TRBV4-1
CASSQVVAQPQHF
TGCGCCAGCAGCCAAGTCGTGGCTCAGCCCCAGCATTTT
>few|TRBJ1-5|-|TRBV2
CASRVREGNNQPQHF
TGTGCCAGCAGAGTCCGGGAGGGCAACAATCAGCCCCAGCATTTT
>-|TRBJ2-7|-|TRBV6-5
CASIGGSSYEQYF
TGTGCCAGCATAGGCGGTAGCTCCTACGAGCAGTACTTC
>-|TRBJ2-7|-|TRBV5-1
CASSFVVGDYEQYF
TGCGCCAGCAGCTTTGTGGTAGGAGACTACGAGCAGTACTTC
>-|TRBJ2-3|TRBD2|TRBV5-1
CASSAGTSGFRPDTQYF
TGCGCCAGCAGCGCTGGGACTAGCGGATTTCGTCCAGATACGCAGTATTTT
>-|TRBJ1-2|TRBD1|TRBV28
CASSLLLRGLGYTF
TGTGCCAGCAGTTTATTACTCAGGGGGCTTGGCTACACCTTC
>-|TRBJ1-6|TRBD1|TRBV10-3
CASDTGAGNSPLHF
TGTGCCAGCGATACAGGGGCGGGTAATTCACCCCTCCACTTT
>once|TRBJ2-1|-|TRBV7-9
CASSLEGLASNEQFF
TGTGCCAGCAGCTTAGAGGGACTCGCCTCTAATGAGCAGTTCTTC
>-|TRBJ2-7|-|TRBV20-1
CSATAGDEQYF
TGCAGTGCTACCGCAGGGGACGAGCAGTACTTC
>-|TRBJ2-2|-|TRBV7-2
CASSLQGNTGELFF
TGTGCCAGCAGCCTACAGGGGAACACCGGGGAGCTGTTTTTT
>once|TRBJ1-2|TRBD1|TRBV5-6
CASSDRGLGYGYTF
TGTGCCAGCTCGGACAGGGGGCTGGGCTATGGCTACACCTTC
>-|TRBJ2-1|TRBD1|TRBV29-1
CSAQDRSSYNEQFF
TGCAGCGCCCAGGACAGGAGCTCCTACAATGAGCAGTTCTTC
>few|TRBJ1-5|-|TRBV7-8
CASSYSGGQPQHF
TGTGCCAGCAGCTACTCCGGGGGACAGCCCCAGCATTTT
>-|TRBJ2-7|TRBD1|TRBV27
CASRSGQGRSYEQYF
TGTGCCAGCAGGTCGGGACAGGGGCGCTCCTACGAGCAGTACTTC
>-|TRBJ2-6|-|TRBV7-9
CASSRHQGQSSGANVLTF
TGTGCCAGCAGCCGCCACCAAGGACAGTCCTCTGGGGCCAACGTCCTGACTTTC
>-|TRBJ2-6|-|TRBV13
CASSFSSVGANVLTF
TGTGCCAGCAGCTTTAGTAGTGTCGGGGCCAACGTCCTGACTTTC